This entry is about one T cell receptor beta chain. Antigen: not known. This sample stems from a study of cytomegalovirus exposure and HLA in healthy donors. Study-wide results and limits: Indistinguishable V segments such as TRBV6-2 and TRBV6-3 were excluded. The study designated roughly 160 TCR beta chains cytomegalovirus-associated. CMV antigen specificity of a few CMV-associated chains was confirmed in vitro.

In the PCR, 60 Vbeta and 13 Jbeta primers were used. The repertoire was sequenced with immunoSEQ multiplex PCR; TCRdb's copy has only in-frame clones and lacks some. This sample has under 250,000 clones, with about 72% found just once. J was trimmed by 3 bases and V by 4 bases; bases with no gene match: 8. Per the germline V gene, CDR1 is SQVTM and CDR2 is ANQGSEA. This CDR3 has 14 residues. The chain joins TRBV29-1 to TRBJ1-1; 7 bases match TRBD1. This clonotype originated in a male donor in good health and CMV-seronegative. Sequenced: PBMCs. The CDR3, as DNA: TGCAGCGTTGCGCGGACAGGCCTTTACACTGAAGCTTTCTTT. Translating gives CSVARTGLYTEAFF. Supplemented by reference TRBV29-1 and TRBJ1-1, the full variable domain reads SAVISQKPSRDICQRGTSLTIQCQVDSQVTMMFWYRQQPGQSLTLIATANQGSEATYESGFVIDKFPISRPNLTFSTLTVSNMSPEDSSIYLCSVARTGLYTEAFFGQGTRLTVV.